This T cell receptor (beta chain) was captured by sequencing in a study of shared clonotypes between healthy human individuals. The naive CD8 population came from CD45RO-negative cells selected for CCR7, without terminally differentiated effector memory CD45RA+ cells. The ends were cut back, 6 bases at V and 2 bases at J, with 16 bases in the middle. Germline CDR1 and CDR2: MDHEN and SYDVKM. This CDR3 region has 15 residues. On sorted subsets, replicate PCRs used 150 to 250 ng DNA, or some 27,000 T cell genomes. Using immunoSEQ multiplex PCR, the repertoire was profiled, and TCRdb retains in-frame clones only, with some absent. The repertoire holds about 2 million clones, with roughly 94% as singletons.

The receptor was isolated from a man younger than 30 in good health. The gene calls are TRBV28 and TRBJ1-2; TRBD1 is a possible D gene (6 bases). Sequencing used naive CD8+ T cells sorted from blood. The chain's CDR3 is CASRITRGLNYGYTF. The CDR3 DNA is TGTGCCAGCAGGATTACCAGGGGACTGAACTATGGCTACACCTTC.